The TCR beta chain under discussion was sequenced for a study of blood T cell repertoires in COVID-19. Turning to the study itself: Samples came from the United States, Italy and Spain, spanning acute and convalescent COVID-19.

Clones were read by immunoSEQ multiplex PCR, and TCRdb kept only the in-frame ones, dropping some. Seen here are about 120,000 clones, roughly 83% observed once, and the top ten hold approximately 4.2%. Germline-derived CDR1 and CDR2 are MNHEY and SVGAGI. The V and J ends lost 11 bases and 3 bases respectively, with 19 bases between them. The CDR3 has 14 residues. The V and J genes are TRBV6-5 and TRBJ1-2; tentatively, D is TRBD1 (6 bases). The clonotype comes from a woman of 80 years or more with acute or convalescent COVID-19. Sequences were obtained from peripheral blood. In nucleotides, the CDR3 is TGTGCCGGCACCCGGACAGTCTCCGACTATGGCTACACCTTC. Its protein is CAGTRTVSDYGYTF.